One sample yielded the 17 T cell receptor beta chains listed below, sequenced in a study of identical twins. MiXCR was run by TCRdb on the 5' RACE reads, yielding one entry per CDR3 protein. The repertoire holds around 240,000 distinct CDR3 sequences, 10% seen once, with over 8% in the top ten. Sequencing used memory T cells sorted from blood. The source of these receptors is a man aged 50 to 59 in good health.

This clonotype appeared a few times. V gene TRBV7-2 combines with J gene TRBJ1-1; TRBD1 matches 7 bases. J gave up 4 bases and V 5 bases, and 13 bases lay outside the gene matches. Germline loops: CDR1 SGHTA, CDR2 FQGNSA. The CDR3 consists of 16 residues. The CDR3 sequence is CASSEGQIGLGTEAFF. The CDR3 nucleotides read TGTGCCAGCAGCGAGGGACAGATTGGTTTGGGCACTGAAGCTTTCTTT.

This clonotype was counted ten times or more. At one end, the junction sequence differs from germline, possibly due to a read error. The chain employs TRBV9 and TRBJ2-3; no definite D call. CDR1 is SGDLS and CDR2 is YYNGEE in the germline V gene. This CDR3 spans 15 amino acids. The CDR3 loop is CASSVGGASTDTQYF. In DNA form, the CDR3 reads TGTGCCAGCAGTGTAGGCGGAGCTAGCACAGATACGCAGTATTTT.

The sample holds many counts of this clonotype. The chain is built from TRBV20-1 and TRBJ1-5, with D possibly matching TRBD1 (5 bases). Germline values: CDR1 DFQATT, CDR2 SNEGSKA (reference sequence). The CDR3 is made up of 16 amino acids. V was trimmed by 5 bases and J by 4 bases, leaving 21 bases between them. For the CDR3, the DNA is TGCAGTGCTCATTTTGTAGGGGTCGTATCGAATCAGCCCCAGCATTTT. This encodes CSAHFVGVVSNQPQHF.

This clonotype was seen at least ten times. The chain combines TRBV5-1 with TRBJ2-7; TRBD1 might be the D (6 bases). Per germline, CDR1 SGHRS and CDR2 YFSETQ. The CDR3 is made up of 13 amino acids. Trimming shortened V by 5 bases and J by 6 bases, and 15 bases separated the two germline ends. Written as DNA, the CDR3 is TGCGCCAGCAGACCACCTCAGGGGAGCGAGCAGTACTTC. It encodes CASRPPQGSEQYF.

This clonotype is medium-sized. V gene TRBV5-1 combines with J gene TRBJ2-3, with 7 bases identical to TRBD1. CDR1 and CDR2 (germline): SGHRS, YFSETQ. This CDR3 has 13 amino acids. Trimming took 7 bases from V and 2 from J; bases not matched to a gene: 4. The CDR3 DNA is TGCGCCAGCTATACAGGGGACACAGATACGCAGTATTTT. Protein: CASYTGDTDTQYF.

The chain has TRBV7-8 and TRBJ2-2; D is unresolved. The V and J ends lost 6 bases and 0 bases respectively, with 8 bases between them. Germline assignment: CDR1 SGHVS and CDR2 FQNEAQ. The CDR3 extends over 14 amino acids. CDR3 DNA: TGTGCCAGCAGACTTCAGGCGAACACCGGGGAGCTGTTTTTT. This encodes CASRLQANTGELFF.

This clonotype was detected many times. CDR3 protein: CSAQGQGASLAGNQPQHF. CDR3 coding DNA: TGCAGTGCTCAAGGACAGGGGGCATCCCTAGCGGGCAATCAGCCCCAGCATTTT. This rearrangement joins TRBV20-1 to TRBJ1-5, with 11 bases lining up with TRBD1. The CDR3 extends over 18 amino acids. J gave up 2 bases and V 5 bases, and 14 bases lay outside the gene matches. Germline lookup yields CDR1 DFQATT and CDR2 SNEGSKA (reference sequence).

In this sample, this clonotype turned up a few times. This chain uses TRBV5-6 with TRBJ2-7; D could derive from TRBD1 or TRBD2 (5 bases each). V lost 4 bases and J 2 bases, leaving 16 bases between the germline ends. The germline V gene has CDR1 SGHDT and CDR2 YYEEEE. The CDR3 sequence is 15 residues long. In DNA, the CDR3 is TGTGCCAGCAGCCAGGTTCCTCGGGGCCCCTACGAGCAGTACTTC. Protein product: CASSQVPRGPYEQYF.

The chain uses TRBV7-2 and TRBJ2-1; D is undetermined. Per germline, CDR1 SGHTA and CDR2 FQGNSA. The CDR3 is made up of 19 amino acids. The ends were cut back, 0 bases at V and 0 bases at J, with 18 bases in the middle. The CDR3 bases are TGTGCCAGCAGCTTAGCGCGGCCAGATTCCTTAAGCTCCTACAATGAGCAGTTCTTC. This sequence encodes CASSLARPDSLSSYNEQFF.

This clonotype occurred many times. This rearrangement joins TRBV20-1 to TRBJ2-3; D unclear. CDR1 DFQATT and CDR2 SNEGSKA come from the germline V gene (reference sequence). V gave up 4 bases and J gave up 2 bases, with 4 bases separating them. The CDR3 is 11 amino acids. The CDR3 sequence: CSATTTDTQYF. In DNA form, the CDR3 reads TGCAGTGCTACAACCACAGATACGCAGTATTTT.

This clonotype has ten or more counts. The V and J genes are TRBV11-2 and TRBJ2-1; 9 positions match TRBD2. Germline lookup yields CDR1 SGHAT and CDR2 FQNNGV. The CDR3 sequence is 16 residues long. Germline trimming cut 1 base from V and 4 bases from J; bases unmatched to any gene: 5. CDR3 coding DNA: TGTGCCAGCAGCTTAGTAGCGGGAGCGGGGTACAATGAGCAGTTCTTC. Its translation: CASSLVAGAGYNEQFF.

The rearrangement links TRBV7-3 to TRBJ2-2; weak D call: TRBD1 (5 bases). Germline V gene sequence: CDR1 SGHTA, CDR2 FQGTGA. V was cut by 6 bases and J by 4 bases, with 12 bases left in between. The CDR3 length is 14 residues. CDR3 coding DNA: TGTGCCAGCAGTTTAGGGGCGGCCACCGGGGAGCTGTTTTTT. Translating it yields CASSLGAATGELFF. The whole variable domain, remainder taken from reference TRBV7-3 and TRBJ2-2, is GAGVSQTPSNKVTEKGKYVELRCDPISGHTALYWYRQSLGQGPEFLIYFQGTGAADDSGLPNDRFFAVRPEGSVSTLKIQRTERGDSAVYLCASSLGAATGELFFGEGSRLTVL.

This clonotype turned up a few times. The chain couples TRBV29-1 to TRBJ1-2; possible D gene TRBD1, 5 bases. Germline-derived CDR1 and CDR2 are SQVTM and ANQGSEA. This CDR3 is 12 amino acids long. V lost 5 bases and J 5 bases, leaving 12 bases between the germline ends. The CDR3 sequence: CSVLEGRYGYTF. CDR3 nucleotides: TGCAGCGTTTTAGAGGGACGGTATGGCTACACCTTC.

The V and J genes are TRBV4-2 and TRBJ2-1, with 9 bases aligning to TRBD2. After removal of 4 bases from V and 7 bases from J, the junction contained 8 bases not matched to a gene. The CDR3 runs to 15 residues. In germline, CDR1 is LGHNA, CDR2 YNFKEQ. This CDR3 reads CASSLGTSRANEQFF. The CDR3 DNA reads TGTGCCAGCAGCCTCGGGACTAGCCGGGCAAATGAGCAGTTCTTC.

The sample holds many counts of this clonotype. The chain recombines TRBV7-3 with TRBJ2-3; D might be TRBD2 (6 bases). This CDR3 has 15 amino acids. Germline assignment: CDR1 SGHTA and CDR2 FQGTGA. V lost 5 bases and J 2 bases, leaving 14 bases between the germline ends. CDR3 coding DNA: TGTGCCAGCAGCCCCTCGGCTAGCGCCACAGATACGCAGTATTTT. Its protein is CASSPSASATDTQYF.

This clonotype was seen many times. This chain uses TRBV7-9 with TRBJ1-1; tentative D call: TRBD1 (5 bases). The germline gives CDR1 SEHNR, CDR2 FQNEAQ (reference sequence). Trimming removed 3 bases at V and 5 bases at J, with 16 bases between. The CDR3 spans 15 residues. The CDR3 DNA is TGTGCCAGCAGCTTCAGCAGCGGGGCCGATACTGAAGCTTTCTTT. This gives the protein CASSFSSGADTEAFF.

This clonotype was recorded many times. The J gene is TRBJ2-1, the V gene TRBV11-2; either TRBD1 or TRBD2 may supply D (5 bases each). The CDR3 runs 14 residues. Germline CDR1 is SGHAT and CDR2 is FQNNGV. V was clipped by 3 bases and J by 6 bases, with 12 bases between them. The CDR3 loop reads CASSLGDRANEQFF. As DNA, the CDR3 is TGTGCCAGCAGCTTGGGGGATAGGGCCAATGAGCAGTTCTTC.